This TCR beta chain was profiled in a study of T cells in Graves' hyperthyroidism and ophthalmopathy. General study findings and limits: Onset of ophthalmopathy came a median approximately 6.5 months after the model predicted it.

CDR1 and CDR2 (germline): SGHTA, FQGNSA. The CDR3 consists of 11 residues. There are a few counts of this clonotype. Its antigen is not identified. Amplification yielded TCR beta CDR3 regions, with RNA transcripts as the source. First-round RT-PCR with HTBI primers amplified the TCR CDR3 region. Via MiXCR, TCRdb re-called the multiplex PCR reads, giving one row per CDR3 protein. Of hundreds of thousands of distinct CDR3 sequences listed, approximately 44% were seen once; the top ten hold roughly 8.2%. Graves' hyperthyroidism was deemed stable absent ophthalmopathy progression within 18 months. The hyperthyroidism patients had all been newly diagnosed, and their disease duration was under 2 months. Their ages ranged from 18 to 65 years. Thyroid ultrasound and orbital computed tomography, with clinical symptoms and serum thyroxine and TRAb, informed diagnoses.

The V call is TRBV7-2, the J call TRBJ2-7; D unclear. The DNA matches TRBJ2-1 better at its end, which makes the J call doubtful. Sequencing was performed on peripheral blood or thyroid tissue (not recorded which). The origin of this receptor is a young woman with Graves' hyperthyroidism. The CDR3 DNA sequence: TGTGCCAGCAGCTTAAGCCAGGAGCAGTTCTTC. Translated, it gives CASSLSQEQFF.